Here is one TCR beta chain with its context. The entry originates in a study of control samples from healthy donors and cancer patients. The table came from immunoSEQ multiplex PCR; TCRdb's copy has only in-frame clones and leaves some out. The table lists some 120,000 clones, approximately 93% of them singletons, with 7.8% in the top ten. This TCR was sampled from a woman younger than 30 in good health. The sequenced sample was blood.

This CDR3 reads CASSQDGGSLDEQFF. The DNA for the CDR3 is TGCGCCAGCAGCCAAGATGGGGGGAGTTTGGATGAGCAGTTCTTC. The J gene is TRBJ2-1, the V gene TRBV4-3; D possibly corresponds to TRBD2 (6 bases). V lost 0 bases and J lost 8, with 14 bases in between. From germline, CDR1 is LGHNA and CDR2 YSLEER. This CDR3 is built from 15 residues.